This TCR beta chain was identified in a study of identical twins. Broader study findings: A lower insertion count was a feature of abundant cord blood beta clonotypes, with no such feature in memory repertoires. Recombination models fit unrelated individuals' TCR alpha sharing but underestimated twins'.

There were only healthy Caucasians among the donors. This clonotype was detected a few times. Its antigen is currently unknown. This CDR3 contains 13 residues. Trimming cost V 4 bases and J 1 base, with 7 bases left between them. It was template switching that added a universal primer site, and there were unique molecular identifiers on the cDNA. MiXCR, applied by TCRdb to the 5' RACE reads, yields one record per CDR3 protein. The sample includes 420,000 or so distinct CDR3 sequences, about 18% of them seen just once. The chain recombines TRBV12-3 or TRBV12-4 with TRBJ1-1; possible D gene TRBD1, 6 bases. This sequence originates from a man in his forties or fifties in good health. What was sequenced was naive T cells sorted from blood. The DNA for the CDR3 is TGTGCCAGCAGTTGGACAGAGAACACTGAAGCTTTCTTT. Its protein is CASSWTENTEAFF.